A selection of T cell receptor beta chains follows, all from one sample in a study of chemoradiotherapy in HPV16-positive cancers. The data were produced by immunoSEQ multiplex PCR, yet TCRdb's version contains in-frame clones alone and is incomplete. The sample lists some 12,000 clones, roughly four fifths occurring once. This material was acquired from a patient who underwent chemoradiotherapy. The origin of the receptors is a human donor with HPV-associated anogenital cancer. Both conserved end residues are part of each CDR3. A D gene is named only where the DNA matches it firmly. Only part of the rows carry a size: once, few, many, or a class if the clone is expanded.

clone_size,d_call,v_call,j_call,cdr3_aa,cdr3_nt
NA,NA,TRBV27,TRBJ1-6,CASSPRTVPVKDSPLHF,TGTGCCAGCTCACCGCGGACAGTTCCTGTTAAGGATTCACCCCTCCACTTT
NA,NA,TRBV7-6,TRBJ1-2,CASSPSGPANYGYTF,TGTGCCAGCAGCCCATCAGGGCCTGCTAACTATGGCTACACCTTC
NA,NA,TRBV2,TRBJ1-2,CARSPFGSNYGYTF,TGTGCCCGCTCCCCTTTTGGTTCCAACTATGGCTACACCTTC
NA,NA,TRBV18,TRBJ1-2,CASSPGSSENNYGYTF,TGTGCCAGCTCACCGGGTTCATCCGAGAACAACTATGGCTACACCTTC
NA,NA,TRBV7-9,TRBJ1-2,CASSLAGFYGYTF,TGTGCCAGCAGCTTAGCGGGGTTCTATGGCTACACCTTC
NA,TRBD1,TRBV10-3,TRBJ1-6,CAISPGTGDNSPLHF,TGTGCCATCAGCCCCGGGACAGGAGATAATTCACCCCTCCACTTT
NA,NA,TRBV6-1,TRBJ1-4,CASSFPRVAVEKLFF,TGTGCCAGCAGCTTTCCCAGGGTGGCTGTTGAAAAACTGTTTTTT
once,NA,TRBV9,TRBJ2-5,CASSPGWQARSTQYF,TGTGCCAGCAGTCCTGGGTGGCAGGCAAGATCGACCCAGTACTTC
NA,NA,TRBV7-2,TRBJ2-5,CASSVQWTNEETQYF,TGTGCCAGCAGCGTCCAATGGACAAACGAAGAGACCCAGTACTTC
NA,NA,TRBV5-4,TRBJ2-5,CASSLREGAGTQYF,TGTGCCAGCAGCTTACGGGAGGGGGCAGGGACCCAGTACTTC
NA,TRBD1,TRBV28,TRBJ2-4,CASSLNRGMDIQYF,TGTGCCAGCAGTTTGAACAGGGGGATGGACATTCAGTACTTC
NA,TRBD2,TRBV9,TRBJ2-1,CASSVMGTSAYNEQFF,TGTGCCAGCAGCGTAATGGGGACTAGCGCTTACAATGAGCAGTTCTTC
NA,TRBD2,TRBV9,TRBJ2-2,CASSGLAGEDTGELFF,TGTGCCAGCAGCGGACTAGCGGGAGAGGACACCGGGGAGCTGTTTTTT
NA,NA,TRBV13,TRBJ1-2,CASSSGSRDYGYTF,TGTGCCAGCAGCTCCGGGTCAAGGGACTATGGCTACACCTTC
NA,NA,TRBV11-2,TRBJ2-5,CASSLATQGGPQETQYF,TGTGCCAGCAGCTTAGCCACACAGGGGGGGCCACAAGAGACCCAGTACTTC
NA,NA,TRBV15,TRBJ2-3,CATSRGRRTDTQYF,TGTGCCACCAGCAGAGGCCGCCGAACAGATACGCAGTATTTT
NA,NA,TRBV2,TRBJ1-5,CASSEGLGEPQHF,TGTGCCAGCAGTGAGGGACTTGGGGAGCCCCAGCATTTT
NA,NA,TRBV15,TRBJ1-6,CATSSSTGQFEPLHF,TGTGCCACCAGCAGCTCCACTGGACAGTTCGAACCCCTCCACTTT
NA,NA,TRBV18,TRBJ2-7,CASSPGVGGYEQYF,TGTGCCAGCTCACCCGGGGTGGGTGGTTACGAGCAGTACTTC
NA,NA,TRBV7-6,TRBJ1-2,CASSLVGGNYGYTF,TGTGCCAGCAGCTTAGTCGGGGGAAACTATGGCTACACCTTC
NA,TRBD1,TRBV4-1,TRBJ1-4,CASSRQGSNEKLFF,TGCGCCAGCAGCCGACAGGGTTCTAATGAAAAACTGTTTTTT
NA,TRBD2,TRBV6-1,TRBJ2-5,CASSEAGTSGAWGETQYF,TGTGCCAGCAGTGAAGCTGGGACTAGCGGGGCCTGGGGGGAGACCCAGTACTTC
NA,NA,TRBV10-3,TRBJ1-3,CAIRESSGNTIYF,TGTGCCATCAGAGAGAGCTCTGGAAACACCATATATTTT
NA,NA,TRBV2,TRBJ1-1,CASSKLVMNTEAFF,TGTGCCAGCAGCAAACTGGTGATGAACACTGAAGCTTTCTTT
NA,NA,TRBV28,TRBJ1-2,CASTIERLSGYTF,TGTGCCAGCACCATAGAGAGATTGAGCGGCTACACCTTC
NA,TRBD2,TRBV19,TRBJ2-3,CASSIGLGPRDTQYF,TGTGCCAGTAGCATTGGACTAGGGCCCAGGGATACGCAGTATTTT
NA,TRBD2,TRBV28,TRBJ2-1,CASSPGGGSYNEQFF,TGTGCCAGCAGCCCGGGGGGGGGCTCCTACAATGAGCAGTTCTTC
few,TRBD1,TRBV30,TRBJ1-5,CALRGQGSNQPQHF,TGTGCCTTACGCGGACAGGGAAGCAATCAGCCCCAGCATTTT
NA,TRBD1,TRBV13,TRBJ2-5,CASSLRRAGTGSETQYF,TGTGCCAGCAGCTTACGCAGAGCCGGGACAGGAAGCGAGACCCAGTACTTC
NA,TRBD2,TRBV29-1,TRBJ2-7,CSAGGEGPYEQYF,TGCAGCGCTGGCGGGGAGGGCCCATACGAGCAGTACTTC
NA,TRBD2,TRBV5-4,TRBJ2-1,CASSLGASGRSEQFF,TGTGCCAGCAGCTTAGGGGCTAGCGGGAGGAGTGAGCAGTTCTTC
NA,NA,TRBV2,TRBJ2-3,CASSPGPPDTQYF,TGTGCCAGCAGTCCCGGACCCCCAGATACGCAGTATTTT
NA,NA,TRBV19,TRBJ1-5,CASSPLYGSQPQHF,TGTGCCAGTAGTCCTCTGTATGGGAGTCAGCCCCAGCATTTT
NA,NA,TRBV19,TRBJ1-1,CASTLRGLLRNRRIEAFF,TGTGCCAGTACCCTTCGGGGGCTCCTAAGAAATCGTCGGATTGAAGCTTTCTTT